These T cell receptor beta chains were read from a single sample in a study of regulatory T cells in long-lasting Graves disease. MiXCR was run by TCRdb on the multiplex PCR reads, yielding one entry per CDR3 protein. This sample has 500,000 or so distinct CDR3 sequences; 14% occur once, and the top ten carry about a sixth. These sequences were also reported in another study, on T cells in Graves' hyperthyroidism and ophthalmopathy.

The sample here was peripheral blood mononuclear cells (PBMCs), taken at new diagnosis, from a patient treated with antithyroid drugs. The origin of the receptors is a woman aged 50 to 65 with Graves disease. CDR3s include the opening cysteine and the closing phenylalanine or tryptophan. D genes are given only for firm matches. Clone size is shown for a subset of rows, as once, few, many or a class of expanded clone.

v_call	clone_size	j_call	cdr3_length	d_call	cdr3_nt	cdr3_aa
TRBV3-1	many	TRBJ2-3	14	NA	TGTGCCAGCAGCCAAGATTGGGCAGCAGATACGCAGTATTTT	CASSQDWAADTQYF
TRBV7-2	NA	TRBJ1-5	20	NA	TGTGCCAGCAGCTTAGGAGGGGTAGGGTGGAAGGGGCTTAGCAATCAGCCCCAGCATTTT	CASSLGGVGWKGLSNQPQHF
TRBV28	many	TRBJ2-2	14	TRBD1	TGTGCCAGCAGGCCGGGACAGCAAACCGGGGAGCTGTTTTTT	CASRPGQQTGELFF
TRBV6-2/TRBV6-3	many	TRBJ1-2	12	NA	TGTGCCAGCAGTTACTCGTCTAGAGGCTACACCTTC	CASSYSSRGYTF
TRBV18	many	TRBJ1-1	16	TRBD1	TGTGCCAGCTCACCACCGGGACGGACAGGGGTCACTGAAGCTTTCTTT	CASSPPGRTGVTEAFF
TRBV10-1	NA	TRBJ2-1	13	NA	TGCGCCAGCAGTGAGCGTAGCAGGGATGAGCAGTTCTTC	CASSERSRDEQFF
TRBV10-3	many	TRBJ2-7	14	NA	TGTGCCATCAGTGAGTCGGGCGGGAACTACGAGCAGTACTTC	CAISESGGNYEQYF
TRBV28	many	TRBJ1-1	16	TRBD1	TGTGCCAGCAGCCCTGCGACAGGGGGGTGGATCACTGAAGCTTTCTTT	CASSPATGGWITEAFF
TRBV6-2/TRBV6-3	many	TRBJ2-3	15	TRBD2	TGTGCCAGCAGTGCCCGGACTAGCGGAGGAGATACGCAGTATTTT	CASSARTSGGDTQYF
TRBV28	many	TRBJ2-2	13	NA	TGTGCCAGCACCGGTGATTGGGCCGGGGAGCTGTTTTTT	CASTGDWAGELFF
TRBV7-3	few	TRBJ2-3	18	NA	TGTGCCAGCAGCCTTACCTTTCGGGGCTTGGGGGTATCGGATACGCAGTATTTT	CASSLTFRGLGVSDTQYF
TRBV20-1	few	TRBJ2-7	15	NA	TGCAGTGCTAGGACAGGACCCGTCAACACCTACGAGCAGTACTTC	CSARTGPVNTYEQYF
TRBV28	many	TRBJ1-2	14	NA	TGTGCCAGCAGCGCAGGGGCAAGGCGCCATGGCTACACCTTC	CASSAGARRHGYTF
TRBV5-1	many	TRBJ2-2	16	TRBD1	TGCGCCAGCAGCCCCGACAGGGGAGGTTCGAACGGGGAGCTGTTTTTT	CASSPDRGGSNGELFF
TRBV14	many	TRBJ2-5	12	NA	TGTGCCAGCAGCCAATATCGTGAGACCCAGTACTTC	CASSQYRETQYF
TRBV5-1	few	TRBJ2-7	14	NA	TGCGCCAGCAGCTTGGGTTTTGGGGAGTACGAGCAGTACTTC	CASSLGFGEYEQYF
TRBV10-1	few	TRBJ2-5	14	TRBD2	TGCGCCAGCAGTCCAGCGGGGGTCCAAGAGACCCAGTACTTC	CASSPAGVQETQYF
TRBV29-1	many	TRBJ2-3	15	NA	TGCAGCGTTGTCGAGTATGGCAGAAGCACAGATACGCAGTATTTT	CSVVEYGRSTDTQYF
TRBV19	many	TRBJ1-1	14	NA	TGTGCCAGTAGAACACAGGGACCCTACACTGAAGCTTTCTTT	CASRTQGPYTEAFF
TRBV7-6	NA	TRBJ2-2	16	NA	TGTGCCAGCGGCTTAGTAGGGACCGAGAACACCGGGGAGCTGTTTTTT	CASGLVGTENTGELFF
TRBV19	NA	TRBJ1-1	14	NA	TGTGCCAGTAGACCGACAGGAGGATACACTGAAGCTTTCTTT	CASRPTGGYTEAFF
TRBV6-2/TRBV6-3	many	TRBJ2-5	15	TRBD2	TGTGCCAGCAGTGAAAGGCGGGGGAGGCAAGAGACCCAGTACTTC	CASSERRGRQETQYF
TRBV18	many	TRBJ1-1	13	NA	TGTGCCAGCTCACCTCCATTCGACACTGAAGCTTTCTTT	CASSPPFDTEAFF
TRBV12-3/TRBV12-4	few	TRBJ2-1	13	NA	TGTGCCAGCAGTTTCGGACCCAACAATGAGCAGTTCTTC	CASSFGPNNEQFF
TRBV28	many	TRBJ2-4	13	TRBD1	TGTGCCAGCAGGGACAGGGCCAAAAACATTCAGTACTTC	CASRDRAKNIQYF
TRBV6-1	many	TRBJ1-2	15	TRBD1	TGTGCCAGCAGCCCAAGTCAGGGGGCATCCGGCGGCTACACCTTC	CASSPSQGASGGYTF
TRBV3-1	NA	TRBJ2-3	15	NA	TGTGCCAGCAGCCAAGTTGACGGGTTCACAGATACGCAGTATTTT	CASSQVDGFTDTQYF
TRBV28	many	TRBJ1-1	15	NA	TGTGCCAGCAGCCCAGGGCAGGGGATGAACACTGAAGCTTTCTTT	CASSPGQGMNTEAFF
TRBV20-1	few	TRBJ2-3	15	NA	TGCAGTGCTAGTTTGGGGGCTTCTAGCACAGATACGCAGGCTTTT	CSASLGASSTDTQAF
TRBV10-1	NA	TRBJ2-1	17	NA	TGCGCCATACCAAATGGGCCTCGACAGGGTGGGGGGGATGAGCAGTTCTTC	CAIPNGPRQGGGDEQFF
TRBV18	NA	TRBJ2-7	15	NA	TGTGCCAGCTCACCACGGACTCAGAAGTTATACGAGCAGTACTTC	CASSPRTQKLYEQYF
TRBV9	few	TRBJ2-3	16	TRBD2	TGTGCCAGCAGCGTTTCTGCGGGAGTTGGCACAGATACGCAGTATTTT	CASSVSAGVGTDTQYF
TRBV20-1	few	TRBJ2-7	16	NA	TGCAGTGGGAGACTTGAACCGGGACTTCCCCCGGGCGAGCAGTACTTC	CSGRLEPGLPPGEQYF
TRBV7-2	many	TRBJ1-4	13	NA	TGTGCCAGCAGCAGGACAGATAATGAAAAACTGTTTTTT	CASSRTDNEKLFF
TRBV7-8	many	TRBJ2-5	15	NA	TGTGCCAGCAGCCATCCCACGGTGGCCGGGGAGACCCAGTACTTC	CASSHPTVAGETQYF
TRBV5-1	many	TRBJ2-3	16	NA	TGCGCCAGCAGCCCACTTAGAGGGGGTGGCACAGATACGCAGTATTTT	CASSPLRGGGTDTQYF
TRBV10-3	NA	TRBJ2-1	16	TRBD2	TGTGCCATCAGTCCAGTTGGCGGGAGCGACTACAATGAGCAGTTCTTC	CAISPVGGSDYNEQFF
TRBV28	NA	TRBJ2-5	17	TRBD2	TGTGCCAGCTCCGGGACTAGCGGGAGTGGCGGACAAGAGACCCAGTACTTC	CASSGTSGSGGQETQYF
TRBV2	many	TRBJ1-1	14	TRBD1	TGTGCCAGCAGGCAACAGGGGATGAACACTGAAGCTTTCTTT	CASRQQGMNTEAFF
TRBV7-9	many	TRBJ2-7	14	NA	TGTGCCAGCAACTTGAATGGTCAGTGGGACGAGCAGTACTTC	CASNLNGQWDEQYF
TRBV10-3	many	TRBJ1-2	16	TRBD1	TGTGCCATCAGCCCAAAGGCCGGGACAGTAGGTTATGGCTACACCTTC	CAISPKAGTVGYGYTF
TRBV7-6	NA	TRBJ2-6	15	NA	TGTGCCAGCAGCAACTCGATCTCTGGGGCCAACGTCCTGACTTTC	CASSNSISGANVLTF
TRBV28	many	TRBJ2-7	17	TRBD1	TGTGCCAGCAGTTTATGGACTCCGGGACAGAGACTCTACGAGCAGTACTTC	CASSLWTPGQRLYEQYF
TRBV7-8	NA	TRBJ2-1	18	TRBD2	TGTGCCAGCAGCTTAGACCGGACTAGCCAGCCCTCCTACAATGAGCAGTTCTTC	CASSLDRTSQPSYNEQFF
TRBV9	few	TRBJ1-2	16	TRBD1	TGTGCCAGCAGCGTAGTCTCGGGACAGGGTGACTATGGCTACACCTTC	CASSVVSGQGDYGYTF
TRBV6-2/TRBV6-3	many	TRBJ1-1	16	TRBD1	TGTGCCAGCATAACGGCTGACGGGGGCAGGGGGACTGAAGCTTTCTTT	CASITADGGRGTEAFF
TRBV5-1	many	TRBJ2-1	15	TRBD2	TGCGCCAGCAGCCTACCTAGCGGGGAGTTGGATGAGCAGTTCTTC	CASSLPSGELDEQFF
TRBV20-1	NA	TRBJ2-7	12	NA	TGCAGTGCACCGGACAGAACCTACGAGCAGTACTTC	CSAPDRTYEQYF
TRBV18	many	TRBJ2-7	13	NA	TGTGCCAGCTCACTTGGCAGGGAGTCACAGCAGTACTTC	CASSLGRESQQYF
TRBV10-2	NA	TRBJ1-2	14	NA	TGCGCCAGCAGCCGCGGAGGACAGCACTATGGCTACACCTTC	CASSRGGQHYGYTF
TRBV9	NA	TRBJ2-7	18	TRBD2	TGTGCCAGCAGCGTAGGGTTATCTGGGACTAGCGGAGAATACGAGCAGTACTTC	CASSVGLSGTSGEYEQYF
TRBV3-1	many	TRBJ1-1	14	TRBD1	TGTGCCAGCAGCCTAACGACAGGGAGCACTGAAGCTTTCTTT	CASSLTTGSTEAFF
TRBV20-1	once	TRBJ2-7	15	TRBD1	TGCAGTGCTAGAGGGGACAGGGAACCTAATTACGAGCAGTACTTC	CSARGDREPNYEQYF
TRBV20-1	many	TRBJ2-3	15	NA	TGCAGTGCTGCAAGCGGGCCGAAGGGGGCGAATACGCAGTATTTT	CSAASGPKGANTQYF
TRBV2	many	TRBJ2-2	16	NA	TGTGCCAGCAGTGAAGCTCCCGGGACACCGACCGGGGAGCTGTTTTTT	CASSEAPGTPTGELFF